Included here is one TCR beta chain sequence, with context. What it binds is unknown. Data came from immunoSEQ multiplex PCR; TCRdb stores just in-frame clones and leaves some out. The sample contains over 70,000 clones, about four fifths of which appear only once. The sample belongs to a study of T cell clones after liver transplantation. Study information: Pre-transplant mixed lymphocyte reactions yielded third-party-reactive TCRbeta sequences as comparators for graft-donor-reactive sequences. Subjects received no induction therapy and standard immunosuppression until randomization at 12-24 months post-transplant. Findings and limits, study-wide: Conclusions were preliminary, with small, heterogeneous patient groups.

The J segment lost 0 bases and the V segment lost 4 bases, leaving 12 bases of the junction unmatched. The germline gives CDR1 KGHSH, CDR2 LQKENI. CDR3 size: 18 residues. The sequence came from a human patient who received a liver transplant. A share of the T cells may be of graft donor origin. The J gene is TRBJ1-1, the V gene TRBV18, with 9 bases identical to TRBD1. The sample consisted of CD4+ T cells from blood, taken 12 months after liver transplant. Written as DNA, the CDR3 is TGTGCCAGCTCACTGATGTCGGGACAGGGAAGAATGAACACTGAAGCTTTCTTT. The encoded protein is CASSLMSGQGRMNTEAFF.